This T cell receptor beta chain emerged from a study of blood T cell repertoires in COVID-19. Study information: The origin of the acute and convalescent COVID-19 samples was the United States, Italy and Spain. PBMCs, B-cell-depleted T cells, or T cells were the source of the cDNA or gDNA that made up the material.

The CDR3 spans 15 residues. Germline CDR1 reads SGHRS; CDR2 reads YFSETQ. The V gene end was trimmed by 0 bases and the J gene end by 9 bases; junction bases not matched to a gene: 3. This clone was picked up one time. Per the study methods: Estimated nucleated cell counts came from reference gene primer amplification. Measured with immunoSEQ multiplex PCR; TCRdb has only the in-frame clones, and not every one. D and trimming come from the DNA, and the V and J calls and clone size come from that table. The sample lists around 46,000 clones; roughly 83% were seen once. This chain connects TRBV5-1 to TRBJ1-6, with TRBD1 identical over 10 bases. The origin of this receptor is a man in his 70s with acute or convalescent COVID-19. Sequencing was carried out using peripheral blood. CDR3 amino acids: CASSLVGQGSSPLHF. The CDR3 DNA reads TGCGCCAGCAGCTTGGTGGGACAGGGGAGTTCACCCCTCCACTTT.